This note documents a single TCR beta chain sequence. Its antigen is unknown. The CDR3 length is 13 residues. The germline V gene has CDR1 SGDLS and CDR2 YYNGEE. J was trimmed by 8 bases and V by 3 bases; bases with no gene match: 5. This record comes from a study of cytomegalovirus exposure and HLA in healthy donors. Study as a whole: Around 76% of a few hundred genotyped donors fell in the Caucasian-associated ancestry cluster.

PCR involved 60 Vbeta and 13 Jbeta primers. Profiled with immunoSEQ multiplex PCR; TCRdb holds only in-frame clones, not every one. This sample contains roughly 90,000 clones. Study outcomes and limitations: Listed as cytomegalovirus-associated were about 160 TCR beta chains. Among the CMV-associated chains, a few were confirmed in vitro as specific for CMV antigens. Across donors, most TCRs were seen rarely, yet some public ones were widespread.

Sequencing was done on a sample of PBMCs. The sequence derives from a man aged 50 to 60 in good health and CMV-seropositive. J is TRBJ2-3 and V is TRBV9; 8 nucleotides align to TRBD1. Here the CDR3 reads CASSATGVITQYF. CDR3 sequence (DNA): TGTGCCAGCAGCGCGACAGGGGTAATTACGCAGTATTTT.